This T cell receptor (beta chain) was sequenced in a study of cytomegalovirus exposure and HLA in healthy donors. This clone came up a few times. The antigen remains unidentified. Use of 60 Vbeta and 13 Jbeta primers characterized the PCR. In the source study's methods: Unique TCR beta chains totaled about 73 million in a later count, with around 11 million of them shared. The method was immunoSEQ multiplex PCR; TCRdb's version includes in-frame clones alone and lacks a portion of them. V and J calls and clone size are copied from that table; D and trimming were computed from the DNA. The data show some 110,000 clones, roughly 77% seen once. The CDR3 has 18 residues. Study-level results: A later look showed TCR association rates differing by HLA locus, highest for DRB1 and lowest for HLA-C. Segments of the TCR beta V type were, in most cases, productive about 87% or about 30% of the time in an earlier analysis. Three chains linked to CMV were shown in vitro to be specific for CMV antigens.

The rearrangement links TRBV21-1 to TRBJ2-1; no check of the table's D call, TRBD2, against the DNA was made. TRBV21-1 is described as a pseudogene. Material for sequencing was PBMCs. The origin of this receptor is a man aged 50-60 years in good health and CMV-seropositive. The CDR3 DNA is TGTGCCAGCAGCAAACAGCCCGGGACTACCCCGGGCCACAATGAGCAGTTCTTC. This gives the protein CASSKQPGTTPGHNEQFF.